This entry describes one TCR beta chain. This clonotype has ten or more counts. Its antigen target is currently unknown. No much larger clone is present one base from it, and per-base qualities are unavailable. This record belongs to a study of T cells in Graves' hyperthyroidism and ophthalmopathy (dated by TCRdb to about 2019). Looking at the study overall: Peripheral blood was collected at initial diagnosis, before any treatment. To identify distinguishing TCR V-J signatures, a discovery cohort of around 100 patients was used, comprising 40 to 45 with Graves' ophthalmopathy and some 57 with stable Graves' hyperthyroidism. An independent validation cohort of around 19 hyperthyroidism patients and approximately 15 patients who later progressed to ophthalmopathy tested prospective prediction of ophthalmopathy. For training and testing, the 100 or so patients in the discovery cohort were randomly divided in a 7:3 ratio. In addition, the study compared T-cell repertoires in thyroid tissue and in blood from six Graves' hyperthyroidism patients. Once sampling was done, hyperthyroidism patients were given methimazole at a starting dose of 30 mg daily, whereas ophthalmopathy patients were given high-dose intravenous methylprednisolone. TCR Vbeta CDR3 sequencing of 140 or so peripheral blood samples (over 40 ophthalmopathy, over 70 hyperthyroidism and some 17 progressor patients) is reported in the paper. General findings and caveats noted by the study authors: In validation, the model predicted progression to ophthalmopathy a median of roughly 6.1 months before onset, with around 70% sensitivity and nearly 75% specificity. Sample size was not statistically predetermined, and blinding of investigators to group allocation was not performed. Ophthalmopathy was separated from stable hyperthyroidism by a 13 V-J signature model, with just over 85% sensitivity and 81% to 82% specificity obtained in cross-validation and 80%/75% obtained in testing. Blood samples also contained most of the expanded thyroid clonotypes (frequency above 0.001), which suggests that blood repertoires may reflect thyroid immune responses.

Trimming removed 0 bases from V and 1 base from J, leaving 9 bases between the germline ends. CDR1 SQVTM and CDR2 ANQGSEA are derived from the germline V gene. Inclusive of the bounding cysteine and phenylalanine, the CDR3 is 14 residues long. Only the CDR3 region is kept as DNA, spanning 42 bases read in frame from base 1. TCR beta CDR3 regions were amplified from RNA transcripts. For the first round of RT-PCR on the TCR CDR3, the HTBI primer set was used together with the Qiagen OneStep RT-PCR kit. The libraries were constructed in a second round of multiplex PCR and then size-selected and purified. Sequencing of the libraries was done on an Illumina HiSeq2000 using paired-end 100 bp reads. Under the source paper's analysis protocol: SOAPnuke was used to process the raw data, with reads discarded if the reads contained adapters or uncalled bases, had a mean Phred below 15, or lacked an exact constant-primer or identifier match. COPE v1.2.5 was used to merge the high-quality paired reads, and each unique nucleotide sequence was defined as a clonotype. MiTCR v1.1 was used to align the clonotypes against IMGT TRBV, TRBD and TRBJ reference segments. The analysis included only V-J combinations with a frequency above 0.0001, which together covered approximately 99% of the repertoires. A TCS score was defined as the ratio between F50 (clonal expansion) and ExV (chaos), using BLOSUM62-based TCRdist between CDR3 peptides within each V-J. Welch's t-statistics and random forest reduced fewer than 600 V-J features to around 14, which were used in a naive Bayes classifier (R e1071). TCRdb itself trimmed the public reads at Q25 with fastp, ran MiXCR and retained productive beta chains. Merged by CDR3 protein, the rows form single entries marked with the most common genes and DNA. The V and J calls here are based on TCRdb, not the publication. The sample yields some 460,000 distinct CDR3 sequences; around 16% were counted once. About 7.7% of the sample goes to the ten largest clones.

Stable Graves' hyperthyroidism was defined as the absence of progression to ophthalmopathy over 18 months of follow-up. Hyperthyroidism patients were newly diagnosed, had a disease duration of under 2 months, and were aged 18 to 65 years. The study excluded patients with uncontrolled infections, other autoimmune diseases, pregnancy or lactation. Diagnoses were established on the basis of clinical symptoms, serum thyroxine and TRAb, thyroid ultrasound, and orbital computed tomography. PBMCs were isolated from 10 ml of fresh peripheral blood by Ficoll-Paque density gradient centrifugation. Total RNA was extracted using Trizol reagent, and RNA quality was assessed on an Agilent 2100 Bioanalyzer.

Sequenced: blood. Rearrangement joined TRBV29-1 to TRBJ1-1; tentative D gene TRBD1, with 5 bases matching. This receptor was obtained from a woman aged 18 to 35 with Graves' hyperthyroidism. The CDR3 in this case is CSVEDGARNTEAFF. The nucleotides are TGCAGCGTTGAAGATGGGGCCAGGAACACTGAAGCTTTCTTT.